This record covers a single T cell receptor (beta chain). No antigen is known for it. Assay execution took place at the deep level. Generated by immunoSEQ multiplex PCR, the TCRdb table keeps only in-frame clones and is missing some. The sample consists of about 2.4 million clones, approximately 93% of them appearing once. The CDR3 is 15 amino acids. CDR1 and CDR2 (germline): SGHDT, YYEEEE. The V gene lost 5 bases and the J gene lost 0 bases, with 12 bases spanning the gap. The data stem from a study of shared clonotypes between healthy human individuals. Study results and limitations: Deeper or shallower sequencing was expected to change how clonotypes are shared among donors.

Sequenced input: naive CD4+ T cells from PBMCs. Sample subset: CD45RA+ positively selected. The receptor's source is a man younger than 35 in good health. Some clones in this sample may be carry-over from other donors' samples. The rearrangement links TRBV5-6 to TRBJ2-1; possible D gene TRBD1, 7 bases. The CDR3 DNA reads as TGTGCCAGCAGGCGGGACAGCGGCTCCTACAATGAGCAGTTCTTC. Amino acids: CASRRDSGSYNEQFF.